One sample yielded the 6 T cell receptor beta chains listed below, sequenced in a study of siplizumab effects on memory and regulatory T cells. The protocol was immunoSEQ multiplex PCR, while the TCRdb copy is restricted to in-frame clones and leaves out a portion. Here the sample spans more than 95,000 clones, less than 95% being singletons. The sample taken for sequencing was non-Treg CD4+ T cells sorted from blood. These receptors were taken from a human donor in good health.

A few counts support this clone. The gene calls are TRBV7-2 and TRBJ1-2; D is ambiguous. The V gene's germline CDR1 is SGHTA and CDR2 FQGNSA. The CDR3 covers 11 residues. Trimming removed 1 base from V and 3 bases from J, with 0 bases in between. CDR3 nucleotide sequence: TGTGCCAGCAGCTTAGACTATGGCTACACCTTC. Translating gives CASSLDYGYTF.

The chain employs TRBV5-4 and TRBJ2-5; D remains unclear. Trimming took off 1 base at V and 3 bases at J, with 16 bases between the two ends. The length of the CDR3 is 16 residues. Germline V gene lookup returns CDR1 SGHNT and CDR2 YYREEE (reference sequence). Here the CDR3 reads CASSLRFPGAEETQYF. CDR3 nucleotides: TGTGCCAGCAGCTTGAGGTTCCCAGGAGCCGAAGAGACCCAGTACTTC.

The genes are TRBV5-6 and TRBJ2-1; no clear D. The V and J ends lost 4 bases and 8 bases respectively, with 16 bases between them. Germline lookup yields CDR1 SGHDT and CDR2 YYEEEE. This CDR3 is built from 14 residues. The CDR3: CASSPTPSRHEQFF. CDR3 in DNA: TGTGCCAGCAGCCCCACCCCTTCTAGACATGAGCAGTTCTTC.

The chain recombines TRBV6-5 with TRBJ2-7, with D possibly matching TRBD2 (6 bases). Germline V gene lookup returns CDR1 MNHEY and CDR2 SVGAGI. V was pared by 5 bases and J by 1 base, with 12 bases between. The CDR3 consists of 14 residues. CDR3 sequence (DNA): TGTGCCAGCAGTGGGACTGGGGGGTCCTACGAGCAGTACTTC. This translates into CASSGTGGSYEQYF.

The chain is built from TRBV9 and TRBJ2-7; D is possibly TRBD1 (5 bases). Germline CDR1 reads SGDLS; CDR2 reads YYNGEE. V shed 0 bases and J shed 2 bases, with 9 bases lying between them. The CDR3 runs to 14 residues. This CDR3 is CASSVGTGTYEQYF. The CDR3 coding sequence is TGTGCCAGCAGCGTAGGCACAGGAACCTACGAGCAGTACTTC.

The chain employs TRBV28 and TRBJ1-5, with D maybe TRBD1 (5 bases). The CDR3 spans 12 residues. Germline lookup yields CDR1 MDHEN and CDR2 SYDVKM. Trimming took off 7 bases at V and 3 bases at J, with 7 bases between the two ends. CDR3 sequence: CASTGLNQPQHF. CDR3 DNA: TGTGCCAGCACGGGACTCAATCAGCCCCAGCATTTT.